This T cell receptor beta chain was retrieved from a study of CD8 T cells in Susac syndrome. V trimming: 0 bases; J trimming: 8 bases; junction bases outside the gene matches: 6. CDR3 length equals 15 residues. The germline V gene has CDR1 SGDLS and CDR2 YYNGEE. Reverse transcription of 0.5 to 1 ug RNA was performed with random hexamers. Across 54 Vbeta and 13 Jbeta, immunoSEQ multiplex PCR amplified TCR beta CDR3. TCRdb fed the immunoSEQ multiplex PCR reads into MiXCR, producing one record per CDR3 protein. This table holds some 80,000 distinct CDR3 sequences, roughly 93% found once. Sequencing of TCR beta was undertaken in CD8+ and CD4+ T cells derived from blood. TEMRA cells were FACS-enriched, with CD8+ and CD4+ T cells isolated negatively.

The chain joins TRBV9 to TRBJ1-2; 11 bases line up with TRBD1. This TCR came from a human donor in good health. Sequenced sample: CD8+ T cells from PBMCs. The CDR3 nucleotides read TGTGCCAGCAGCGTAGGTGGACAGGGGGCGCGGGGCTACACCTTC. The encoded protein is CASSVGGQGARGYTF.